This record covers a single T cell receptor beta chain. The V and J ends lost 0 bases and 3 bases, in that order; junction bases with no gene match: 5. CDR3 length equals 15 residues. CDR1 is SGHTA, CDR2 FQGNSA, per germline. TCR beta CDR3 regions were amplified from RNA transcripts. A first-round RT-PCR used HTBI primers, followed by a second-round multiplex PCR. TCRdb ran MiXCR on the multiplex PCR reads and lists one entry per CDR3 protein. The table has over 500,000 distinct CDR3 sequences, roughly 20% seen once. This record belongs to a study of Graves' ophthalmopathy and Graves' hyperthyroidism. The genes are TRBV7-2 and TRBJ2-7, with 7 nucleotides matching TRBD1. This TCR was recovered from a woman between 18 and 30 years old with stable Graves' hyperthyroidism. Some clones in this sample may be carry-over from other donors' samples. The sample consisted of peripheral blood. For the CDR3, the DNA is TGTGCCAGCAGCTTAGCGCGGGCAGGGGGCTACGAGCAGTACTTC. Translated, it gives CASSLARAGGYEQYF.